The clone carrying this TCR beta chain was seen only a few times. Its antigen remains unknown. This sample is part of a study of T-cell memory formation after mild COVID-19. For the study at large: The TCR clusters were mostly specific to one donor.

Study-wide points: CD4+ contracting clones lay mainly in CM and EM, CD8+ ones in EMRA. Later expanders leaned toward CD4+, whereas clones contracting from day 15 to 85 were balanced CD4/CD8. Clones from the second wave (peaking day 37) had unconfirmed SARS-CoV-2 specificity.

This CDR3 contains 12 residues. The trim removed 8 bases at V and 7 bases at J, leaving 7 bases unmatched. Germline loops: CDR1 GTSNPN, CDR2 SVGIG (reference sequence). TCRdb called the 5' RACE reads again in MiXCR, with one record for every CDR3 protein. The repertoire holds hundreds of thousands of distinct CDR3 sequences, with 15% to 20% as singletons. The sample was PBMCs or a T cell subset sorted from them (not recorded which). This chain connects TRBV30 to TRBJ2-4; 8 positions match TRBD1. The sequence derives from a young man who had mild COVID-19 (a few samples of this study predate the infection). Cell type and time point are not known. The CDR3 bases are TGTGCCCGCCAGGGGGCTGGGAACATTCAGTACTTC. Its protein product is CARQGAGNIQYF.